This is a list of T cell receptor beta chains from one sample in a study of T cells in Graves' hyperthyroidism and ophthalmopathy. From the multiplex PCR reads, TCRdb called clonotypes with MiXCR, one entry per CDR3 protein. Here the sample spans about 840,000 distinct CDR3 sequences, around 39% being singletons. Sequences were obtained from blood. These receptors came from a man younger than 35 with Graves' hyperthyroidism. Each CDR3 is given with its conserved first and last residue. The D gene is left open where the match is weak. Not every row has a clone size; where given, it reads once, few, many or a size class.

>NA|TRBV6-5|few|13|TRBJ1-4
CASRRGAPEELFF
TGTGCCAGCAGGCGAGGGGCCCCCGAGGAACTGTTTTTT
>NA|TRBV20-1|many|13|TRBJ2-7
CSARDGGLYEQYF
TGCAGTGCTAGAGACGGGGGACTCTACGAGCAGTACTTC
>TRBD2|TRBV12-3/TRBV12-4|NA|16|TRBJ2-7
CASSITGTSGSYEQYF
TGTGCCAGCAGTATAACCGGGACTAGCGGCTCCTACGAGCAGTACTTC
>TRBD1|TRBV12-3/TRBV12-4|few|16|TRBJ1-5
CASSLGQGLPNQPQHF
TGTGCCAGCAGTTTAGGACAGGGTTTACCTAATCAGCCCCAGCATTTT
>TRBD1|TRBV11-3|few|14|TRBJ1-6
CASRGQNSSVALHF
TGTGCCAGCAGGGGACAGAACAGCTCCGTGGCCCTCCACTTT
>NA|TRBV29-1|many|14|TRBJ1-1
CSVEDGQTNTEAFF
TGCAGCGTTGAAGACGGGCAGACGAACACTGAAGCTTTCTTT
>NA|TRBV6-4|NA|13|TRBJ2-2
CASTHRVDGELFF
TGTGCCAGCACCCACAGGGTCGACGGGGAGCTGTTTTTT
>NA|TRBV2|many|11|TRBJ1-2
CASFETSGYTF
TGTGCCAGCTTTGAGACATCGGGCTACACCTTC
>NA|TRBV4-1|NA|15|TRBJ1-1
CASSQVTGENTEAFF
TGCGCCAGCAGCCAAGTCACAGGAGAGAACACTGAAGCTTTCTTT
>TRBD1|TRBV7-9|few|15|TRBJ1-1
CASSYPPQGPTEAFF
TGTGCCAGCAGCTACCCTCCACAGGGGCCCACTGAAGCTTTCTTT
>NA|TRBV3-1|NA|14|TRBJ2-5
CASSQKGDQETQYF
TGTGCCAGCAGCCAGAAGGGGGACCAAGAGACCCAGTACTTC
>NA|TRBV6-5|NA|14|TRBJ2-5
CASSYGGRRETQYF
TGTGCCAGCAGTTACGGGGGGCGTAGGGAGACCCAGTACTTC
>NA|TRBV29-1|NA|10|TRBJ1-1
CRYRYTEAFF
TGCAGGTACAGGTACACTGAAGCTTTCTTT
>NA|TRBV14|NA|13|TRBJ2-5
CASSPRADETQYF
TGTGCCAGCTCACCGCGGGCCGACGAGACCCAGTACTTC
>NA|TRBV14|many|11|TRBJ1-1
CASSQQGEAFF
TGTGCCAGCAGCCAACAGGGAGAAGCTTTCTTT
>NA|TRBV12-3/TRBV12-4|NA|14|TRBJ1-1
CASSADLESTEAFF
TGTGCCAGCAGTGCCGACCTGGAGAGCACTGAAGCTTTCTTT
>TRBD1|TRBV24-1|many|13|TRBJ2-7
CATSGGQHYEQYF
TGTGCCACCAGTGGGGGACAGCACTACGAGCAGTACTTC
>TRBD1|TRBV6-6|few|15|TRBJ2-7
CASSLTGTGGREQYF
TGTGCCAGCAGCCTTACCGGGACAGGGGGACGGGAGCAGTACTTC
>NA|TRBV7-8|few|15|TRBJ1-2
CASSLGREANYGYTF
TGTGCCAGCAGCTTAGGGAGGGAGGCTAACTATGGCTACACCTTC
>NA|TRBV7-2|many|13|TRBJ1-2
CASSSRPTQGYTF
TGTGCCAGCAGCTCCCGACCCACCCAGGGCTACACCTTC
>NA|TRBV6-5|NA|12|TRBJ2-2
CASSYGPGELFF
TGTGCCAGCAGTTATGGTCCCGGGGAGCTGTTTTTT
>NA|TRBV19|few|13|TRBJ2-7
CASSILEGSEQYF
TGTGCCAGTAGTATCCTAGAGGGATCCGAGCAGTACTTC
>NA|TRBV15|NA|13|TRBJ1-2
CAPTGSSNYGYTF
TGTGCCCCCACAGGGTCAAGTAACTATGGCTACACCTTC
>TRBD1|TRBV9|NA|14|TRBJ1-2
CASSPGDRGHGYTF
TGTGCCAGCAGCCCCGGGGACAGGGGTCATGGCTACACCTTC
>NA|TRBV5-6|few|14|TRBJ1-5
CASSLRHSNQPQHF
TGTGCCAGCAGCTTGCGACATAGCAATCAGCCCCAGCATTTT
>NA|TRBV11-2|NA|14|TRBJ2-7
CASSFMTSSYGQYF
TGTGCCAGCAGCTTCATGACTAGTTCGTACGGGCAGTACTTC
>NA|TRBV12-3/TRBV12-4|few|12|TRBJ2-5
CASSGTRETQYF
TGTGCCAGCAGTGGGACCCGAGAGACCCAGTACTTC
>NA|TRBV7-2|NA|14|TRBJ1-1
CVSSPEGGNTEAFF
TGTGTCAGCAGCCCAGAAGGGGGAAACACTGAAGCTTTCTTT
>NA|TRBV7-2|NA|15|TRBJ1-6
CASSPWGRANSPLHF
TGTGCCAGCAGCCCATGGGGCAGGGCGAATTCACCCCTCCACTTT
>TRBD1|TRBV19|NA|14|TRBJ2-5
CASSGDRGWETQYF
TGTGCCAGTAGTGGAGACAGGGGGTGGGAGACCCAGTACTTC
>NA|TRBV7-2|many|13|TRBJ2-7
CASSSGQGVEQYF
TGTGCCAGCAGCTCCGGTCAGGGTGTCGAGCAGTACTTC
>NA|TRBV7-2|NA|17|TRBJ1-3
CASSLVRMEYSGNTIYF
TGTGCCAGCAGCTTAGTGAGAATGGAATACTCTGGAAACACCATATATTTT
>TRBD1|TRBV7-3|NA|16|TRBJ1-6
CASSPQGAIFNSPLHF
TGTGCCAGCAGCCCTCAGGGGGCGATTTTTAATTCACCCCTCCACTTT
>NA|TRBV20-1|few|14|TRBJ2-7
CSAPLRSSSYEQYF
TGCAGTGCGCCCCTCAGGTCGAGCTCCTACGAGCAGTACTTC
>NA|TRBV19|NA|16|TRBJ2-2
CASSLGYGTPGGELFF
TGTGCCAGTAGTTTGGGTTACGGGACGCCAGGCGGGGAGCTGTTTTTT
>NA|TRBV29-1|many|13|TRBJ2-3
CSVWAEFTDTQYF
TGCAGCGTTTGGGCGGAATTCACAGATACGCAGTATTTT
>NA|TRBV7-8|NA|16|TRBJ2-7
CASGRRDPFTTYEQYF
TGTGCCAGCGGCCGCCGGGACCCGTTCACCACCTACGAGCAGTACTTC
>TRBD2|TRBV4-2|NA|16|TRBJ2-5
CASRSLTGGGQETQYF
TGTGCCAGCAGATCCTTGACCGGCGGGGGCCAAGAGACCCAGTACTTC
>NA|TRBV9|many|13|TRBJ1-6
CASSGADPAPLHF
TGTGCCAGCAGCGGGGCAGACCCAGCACCCCTCCACTTT
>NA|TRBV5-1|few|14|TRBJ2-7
CASSFWQATYEQYF
TGCGCCAGCAGCTTCTGGCAGGCCACCTACGAGCAGTACTTC
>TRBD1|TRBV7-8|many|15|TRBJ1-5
CASSRQGAGNQPQHF
TGTGCCAGCAGCAGACAGGGGGCTGGTAATCAGCCCCAGCATTTT
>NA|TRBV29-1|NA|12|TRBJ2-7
CSIRRGLHEQYF
TGCAGCATTAGGAGGGGGCTCCACGAGCAGTACTTC
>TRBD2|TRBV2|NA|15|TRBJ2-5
CASSRLRGGYETQYF
TGTGCCAGCAGTCGGCTCCGGGGGGGCTATGAGACCCAGTACTTC
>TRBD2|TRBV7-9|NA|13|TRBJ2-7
CASSLDGRREQYF
TGTGCCAGCAGCTTGGACGGGAGGCGCGAGCAGTACTTC
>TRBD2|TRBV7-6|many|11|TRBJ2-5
CACGGVETQYF
TGTGCCTGCGGGGGGGTCGAGACCCAGTACTTC
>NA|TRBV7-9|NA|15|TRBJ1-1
CASSSQGGANTEALF
TGTGCCAGCAGCTCCCAAGGGGGGGCCAACACTGAAGCTTTGTTT
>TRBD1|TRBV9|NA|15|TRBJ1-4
CASSLSSGGLGKLFF
TGTGCCAGCAGTTTATCATCAGGGGGCTTAGGAAAACTGTTTTTT
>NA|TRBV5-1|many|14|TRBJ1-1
CASSWGNGYTEAFF
TGCGCCAGCAGCTGGGGGAACGGGTACACTGAAGCTTTCTTT
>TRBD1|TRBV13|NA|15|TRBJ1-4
CASSLETGYGEKLFF
TGTGCCAGCAGCTTAGAGACAGGGTACGGTGAAAAACTGTTTTTT
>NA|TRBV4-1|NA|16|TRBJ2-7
CASSQEIRQLSYEQYF
TGCGCCAGCAGCCAAGAAATCCGACAGCTCTCCTACGAGCAGTACTTC
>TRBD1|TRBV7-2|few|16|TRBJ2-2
CASSKGQGWRSGELFF
TGTGCCAGCAGCAAAGGACAGGGCTGGCGGTCCGGGGAGCTGTTTTTT
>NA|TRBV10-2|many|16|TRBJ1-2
CASSDPPSGLRYGYTF
TGCGCCAGCAGTGACCCTCCTTCAGGGCTCCGCTATGGCTACACCTTC
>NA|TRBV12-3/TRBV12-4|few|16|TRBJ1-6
CASSLGWESRGSPLHF
TGTGCCAGCAGTTTGGGATGGGAGTCACGAGGGTCACCCCTCCACTTT
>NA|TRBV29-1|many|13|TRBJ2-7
CSVGKDTSYEQYF
TGCAGCGTTGGGAAGGACACCTCCTACGAGCAGTACTTC
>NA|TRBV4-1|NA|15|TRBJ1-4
CASSQVSGRGEKLFF
TGCGCCAGCAGCCAAGTTTCAGGAAGAGGTGAAAAACTGTTTTTT
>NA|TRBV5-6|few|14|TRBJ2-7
CASSFLRSGYEQYF
TGTGCCAGCAGCTTTTTACGGAGCGGGTACGAGCAGTACTTC
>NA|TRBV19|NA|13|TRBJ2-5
CASSITQWETQYF
TGTGCCAGTAGTATTACACAATGGGAGACCCAGTACTTC
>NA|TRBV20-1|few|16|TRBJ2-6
CSARDFQGAGANVLTF
TGCAGTGCTAGAGATTTCCAGGGAGCTGGGGCCAACGTCCTGACTTTC
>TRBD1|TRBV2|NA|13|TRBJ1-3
CASQGQGSNTIYF
TGTGCCAGCCAAGGACAGGGGTCAAACACCATATATTTT